This entry concerns a single T cell receptor beta chain. Here immunoSEQ multiplex PCR was the method, and the copy in TCRdb shows in-frame clones only, minus some. The data contain under 200,000 clones, roughly nine tenths of them singletons. These data belong to a study of blood T cell repertoires in COVID-19. This receptor was taken from a woman older than 75 in a cohort sampled during active or convalescent COVID-19. Sequenced sample: peripheral blood.

In DNA, the CDR3 is TGTGCCAGCAGCCAGGACAGGGGGCGGTATAATGAGCAGTTCTTC. Translating it yields CASSQDRGRYNEQFF. The chain carries TRBV7-2 and TRBJ2-1, with 11 bases matching TRBD1. Germline V gives CDR1 SGHTA, CDR2 FQGNSA. This CDR3 has 15 residues. The V and J ends lost 5 bases and 7 bases, in that order; junction bases with no gene match: 7.